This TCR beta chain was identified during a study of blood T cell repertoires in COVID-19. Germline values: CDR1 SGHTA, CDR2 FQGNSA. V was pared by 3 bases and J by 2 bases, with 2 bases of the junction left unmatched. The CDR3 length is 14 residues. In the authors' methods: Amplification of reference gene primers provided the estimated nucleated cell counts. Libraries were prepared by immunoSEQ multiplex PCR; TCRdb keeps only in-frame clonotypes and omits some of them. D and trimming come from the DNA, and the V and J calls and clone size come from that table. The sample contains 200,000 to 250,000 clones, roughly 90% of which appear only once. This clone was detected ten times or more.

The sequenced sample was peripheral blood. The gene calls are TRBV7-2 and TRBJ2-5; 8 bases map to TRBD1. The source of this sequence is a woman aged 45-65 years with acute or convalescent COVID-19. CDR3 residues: CASSFGTGQETQYF. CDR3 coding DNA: TGTGCCAGCAGCTTCGGGACAGGACAAGAGACCCAGTACTTC. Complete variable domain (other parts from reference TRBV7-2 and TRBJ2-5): GAGVSQSPSNKVTEKGKDVELRCDPISGHTALYWYRQSLGQGLEFLIYFQGNSAPDKSGLPSDRFSAERTGGSVSTLTIQRTQQEDSAVYLCASSFGTGQETQYFGPGTRLLVL.